These 25 T cell receptor beta chains came from one sample sequenced in a study of shared clonotypes between healthy human individuals. Clones were sequenced by immunoSEQ multiplex PCR, and TCRdb holds only the in-frame ones, with some missing. Here the sample spans around 2,000,000 clones, about 95% being singletons. Naivety among CD8 cells was defined by CD45RO negativity and positive CCR7 selection, thereby excluding terminally differentiated effector memory CD45RA+ cells. The sequencing input was naive CD8+ T cells sorted from blood. The receptors shown here come from a young man in good health.

The rearrangement uses TRBV9 and TRBJ2-3, with D possibly matching TRBD2 (5 bases). V gave up 4 bases and J gave up 0 bases, with 12 bases separating them. The CDR3 length is 15 residues. Germline V lookup: CDR1 SGDLS, CDR2 YYNGEE. The CDR3 sequence: CASSSTGTSTDTQYF. The CDR3 region has the DNA TGTGCCAGCAGCTCGACGGGAACTAGCACAGATACGCAGTATTTT.

This sequence joins TRBV27 and TRBJ2-2; 8 bases agree with TRBD1. The germline CDR1 and CDR2 sequences are MNHEY and SMNVEV (reference sequence). The CDR3 extends over 14 amino acids. With V trimmed by 8 bases and J by 1 base, 3 bases remained unmatched. CDR3 region: CASGDRGNTGELFF. The CDR3 region has the DNA TGTGCCAGCGGCGACAGGGGGAACACCGGGGAGCTGTTTTTT.

The V gene is TRBV6-1, the J gene TRBJ2-1, with 9 bases that match TRBD2. Per germline, CDR1 MNHNS and CDR2 SASEGT. This CDR3 region has 16 residues. Trimming at V came to 2 bases and at J to 6 bases, leaving 8 bases not matched to a gene. CDR3: CASSELLPGLANEQFF. The DNA of the CDR3 is TGTGCCAGCAGTGAACTATTACCGGGACTAGCCAATGAGCAGTTCTTC.

The chain recombines TRBV27 with TRBJ1-1, with D possibly TRBD1 on 5 matching bases. V was pared by 4 bases and J by 6 bases, with 12 bases between. This CDR3 is 13 amino acids long. CDR1 and CDR2 (germline): MNHEY, SMNVEV (reference sequence). CDR3 bases: TGTGCCAGCAGTTATGGGGGAACGGCTGAAGCTTTCTTT. Amino acid sequence: CASSYGGTAEAFF.

V and J are TRBV7-2 and TRBJ2-2; D is undetermined. The V end was cut by 3 bases, the J end by 5 bases, with 10 bases between. The CDR3 is 14 residues long. Per the germline V gene, CDR1 is SGHTA and CDR2 is FQGNSA. DNA of the CDR3: TGTGCCAGCAGCTTCTTCGGGTGGACCGGGGAGCTGTTTTTT. This codes for CASSFFGWTGELFF.

The chain is built from TRBV13 and TRBJ2-1; D might be TRBD1 (6 bases). V lost 2 bases to trimming and J lost 5 bases, with 19 bases between them. This CDR3 has 17 residues. Looked up from germline, CDR1 is PRHDT and CDR2 is FYEKMQ (reference sequence). The CDR3 loop is CASSLRGSAEENNEQFF. The CDR3 DNA sequence: TGTGCCAGCAGCTTAAGGGGGTCAGCCGAAGAAAACAATGAGCAGTTCTTC.

This rearrangement joins TRBV10-3 to TRBJ1-4, with no clear D. The CDR3 sequence is 11 residues long. The V end lost 11 bases, the J end lost 5 bases, and 9 bases lay between the germline ends. Germline V gene sequence: CDR1 ENHRY, CDR2 SYGVKD. DNA for the CDR3: TGTGCCTCCGGCGAAAATGAAAAACTGTTTTTT. Encoded protein: CASGENEKLFF.

V gene TRBV4-1 combines with J gene TRBJ2-7; possible D gene TRBD1, 5 bases. The germline V and J ends were trimmed by 2 bases and 3 bases, with 17 bases remaining between them. Germline assignment: CDR1 MGHRA and CDR2 YSYEKL. The CDR3 spans 16 residues. CDR3 sequence: CASSQLPPPRDYEQYF. In nucleotides, the CDR3 is TGCGCCAGCAGCCAACTACCCCCCCCCAGGGACTACGAGCAGTACTTC.

As concerns this clone: At the DNA level, this CDR3 is encoded by other sequences in the same sample as well. The rearrangement uses TRBV28 and TRBJ2-7, with D unresolved. Deletions cut 4 bases from V and 3 bases from J, with 7 bases between. The CDR3 loop spans 12 amino acids. Germline V gene lookup returns CDR1 MDHEN and CDR2 SYDVKM. For the CDR3, the DNA is TGTGCCAGCAGTTCCGACGGCTACGAGCAGTACTTC. Translation gives CASSSDGYEQYF.

Comments on this clone: The sample contains more than one DNA sequence encoding this CDR3. The chain carries TRBV9 and TRBJ2-5; 7 nucleotides match TRBD2. CDR3 size: 15 residues. Germline CDR1 reads SGDLS; CDR2 reads YYNGEE. With V trimmed by 2 bases and J by 1 base, 5 bases remained unmatched. CDR3 nucleotide sequence: TGTGCCAGCAGCGTGGTGGGCGGGAGCCAAGAGACCCAGTACTTC. It is translated as CASSVVGGSQETQYF. The whole variable domain, remainder taken from reference TRBV9 and TRBJ2-5, is DSGVTQTPKHLITATGQRVTLRCSPRSGDLSVYWYQQSLDQGLQFLIQYYNGEERAKGNILERFSAQQFPDLHSELNLSSLELGDSALYFCASSVVGGSQETQYFGPGTRLLVL.

The V gene is TRBV29-1, the J gene TRBJ2-3; D might be TRBD2 (5 bases). Per germline, CDR1 SQVTM and CDR2 ANQGSEA. V was clipped by 6 bases and J by 4 bases, with 17 bases between them. The CDR3 extends over 14 amino acids. The CDR3 here is CSVEDWSIADTQYF. The CDR3 nucleotides read TGCAGCGTGGAGGACTGGAGTATCGCAGATACGCAGTATTTT.

This chain connects TRBV6-5 to TRBJ2-3; D is uncertain. The CDR3 totals 14 residues. CDR1 MNHEY and CDR2 SVGAGI come from the germline V gene. V lost 6 bases, J lost 3 bases, and 13 bases lay in between. The CDR3 loop is CASSWKGWTDTQYF. In DNA, the CDR3 is TGTGCCAGCAGCTGGAAGGGATGGACAGATACGCAGTATTTT.

The CDR3 region has the DNA TGTGCCAGCAGCGAAGGACAGGTAACCTACAATGAGCAGTTCTTC. Protein: CASSEGQVTYNEQFF. The rearrangement uses TRBV9 and TRBJ2-1, with 7 bases lining up with TRBD1. Trimming took 3 bases from V and 2 from J; bases not matched to a gene: 5. Germline-derived CDR1 and CDR2 are SGDLS and YYNGEE. This CDR3 contains 15 residues.

The chain uses TRBV6-5 and TRBJ1-2; D is ambiguous. The CDR3 consists of 15 residues. Trimming took 5 bases from V and 6 from J, leaving 19 bases between them. Germline CDR1 is MNHEY and CDR2 is SVGAGI. CDR3 protein: CASSPGPELLDGYTF. CDR3 sequence (DNA): TGTGCCAGCAGTCCGGGCCCGGAACTTTTAGATGGCTACACCTTC.

This clone was seen only once. This chain uses TRBV4-1 with TRBJ2-1; 13 positions match TRBD2. CDR3 length: 15 amino acids. V was clipped by 3 bases and J by 12 bases; unmatched bases: 8. Germline CDR1 is MGHRA and CDR2 is YSYEKL. The CDR3 here is CASSQSGLAGVGQFF. CDR3 sequence (DNA): TGCGCCAGCAGCCAGAGTGGACTAGCGGGAGTAGGGCAGTTCTTC.

Concerning this clone: This same CDR3 is encoded by further DNA sequences in the sample. The CDR3 nucleotides read TGTGCCAGCAGTCTTGCCCACTCCGAGCAGTACTTC. Translated: CASSLAHSEQYF. This chain connects TRBV5-4 to TRBJ2-7; D gene unclear. Germline V lookup: CDR1 SGHNT, CDR2 YYREEE (reference sequence). The length of the CDR3 is 12 residues. Trimming removed 5 bases from V and 6 bases from J, with 12 bases in between.

Notes on this clone: Other DNA sequences within the sample encode an identical CDR3. This chain connects TRBV5-4 to TRBJ1-1; D is unresolved. V was trimmed by 0 bases and J by 5 bases, leaving 5 bases between them. Germline loops: CDR1 SGHNT, CDR2 YYREEE (reference sequence). The CDR3 is 12 amino acids. The CDR3 sequence: CASSLGQTEAFF. DNA for the CDR3: TGTGCCAGCAGCTTGGGTCAAACTGAAGCTTTCTTT.

The chain has TRBV25-1 and TRBJ2-5; 15 nucleotides match TRBD2. Germline-derived CDR1 and CDR2 are MGHDK and SYGVNS. Unmatched junction bases numbered 10, after V lost 4 bases and J lost 4 bases. The CDR3 runs to 18 residues. The CDR3 spells CASSGRTSGGALGETQYF. For the CDR3, the DNA is TGTGCCAGCAGTGGACGGACTAGCGGGGGGGCCTTAGGAGAGACCCAGTACTTC. Full variable domain (remainder filled in from reference TRBV25-1 and TRBJ2-5): EADIYQTPRYLVIGTGKKITLECSQTMGHDKMYWYQQDPGMELHLIHYSYGVNSTEKGDLSSESTVSRIRTEHFPLTLESARPSHTSQYLCASSGRTSGGALGETQYFGPGTRLLVL.

Of note for this clone: Its ends do not fully match the called genes, so a read error is possible. The genes are TRBV13 and TRBJ2-7, with TRBD2 identical over 8 bases. Germline values: CDR1 PRHDT, CDR2 FYEKMQ (reference sequence). The CDR3 consists of 12 residues. Here the CDR3 reads CASSLEMTSVNF. The CDR3, as DNA: TGTGCCAGCAGCTTAGAGATGACTAGCGTCAACTTC.

The chain uses TRBV11-2 and TRBJ2-3; D perhaps matches TRBD2 (7 bases). Germline lookup yields CDR1 SGHAT and CDR2 FQNNGV. There are 16 residues in the CDR3. The V end was cut by 7 bases, the J end by 0 bases, with 17 bases between. This CDR3 reads CASTDHREGSTDTQYF. CDR3 DNA: TGTGCCAGCACCGACCACAGGGAGGGCAGCACAGATACGCAGTATTTT. Using reference TRBV11-2 and TRBJ2-3 for the parts outside the CDR3, the full variable domain is EAGVAQSPRYKIIEKRQSVAFWCNPISGHATLYWYQQILGQGPKLLIQFQNNGVVDDSQLPKDRFSAERLKGVDSTLKIQPAKLEDSAVYLCASTDHREGSTDTQYFGPGTRLTVL.

The V and J genes are TRBV12-5 and TRBJ2-7, with TRBD1 identical over 8 bases. This CDR3 region has 15 residues. Trimming at V came to 3 bases and at J to 4 bases, leaving 8 bases not matched to a gene. CDR1 is LGHNT, CDR2 FRNRAP, per germline. The DNA for the CDR3 is TGTGCTAGTGGTTTTGACACAGGGGGTGAATACGAGCAGTACTTC. Protein: CASGFDTGGEYEQYF.

The rearrangement uses TRBV28 and TRBJ2-2, with D possibly matching TRBD2 (6 bases). The V gene's germline CDR1 is MDHEN and CDR2 SYDVKM. The CDR3 runs 16 residues. Trimming shortened V by 5 bases and J by 2 bases, and 15 bases separated the two germline ends. CDR3 nucleotides: TGTGCCAGCAGTGGCATAGCGGAAGTAAACACCGGGGAGCTGTTTTTT. This translates into CASSGIAEVNTGELFF.

This chain joins TRBV29-1 and TRBJ2-2, with D unresolved. Trimming shortened V by 0 bases and J by 3 bases, and 5 bases separated the two germline ends. Germline values: CDR1 SQVTM, CDR2 ANQGSEA. The CDR3 is made up of 13 amino acids. The CDR3 reads CSVEDGDTGELFF. As DNA, the CDR3 is TGCAGCGTTGAAGACGGAGACACCGGGGAGCTGTTTTTT.

This clone occurred once. The gene calls are TRBV11-3 and TRBJ2-1; 11 nucleotides match TRBD1. The CDR3 has 15 amino acids. V was pared by 4 bases and J by 7 bases, with 6 bases of the junction left unmatched. Germline V gene lookup returns CDR1 SGHNT and CDR2 YENEEA. In DNA form, the CDR3 reads TGTGCCAGCAGCTACGGACAGGGGGCCATGAATGAGCAGTTCTTC. Its translation: CASSYGQGAMNEQFF.

This clone was seen only once. The chain joins TRBV7-9 to TRBJ2-7; TRBD2 agrees at 9 bases. V lost 5 bases and J lost 5; bases outside the gene matches: 7. The CDR3 is 14 amino acids. Germline V lookup: CDR1 SEHNR, CDR2 FQNEAQ (reference sequence). The CDR3 loop is CASSPGVAGDEQYF. In nucleotides, the CDR3 is TGTGCCAGCAGCCCTGGGGTAGCGGGAGACGAGCAGTACTTC. The whole variable domain, remainder taken from reference TRBV7-9 and TRBJ2-7, is DTGVSQNPRHKITKRGQNVTFRCDPISEHNRLYWYRQTLGQGPEFLTYFQNEAQLEKSRLLSDRFSAERPKGSFSTLEIQRTEQGDSAMYLCASSPGVAGDEQYFGPGTRLTVT.